This T cell receptor (beta chain) emerged from a study of T cell repertoires in cytomegalovirus infection. About the research overall: In public TCR beta signatures, there were indications of both CMV infection and matching HLA type.

Notes on the study in general: CMV-specific TCR beta clonotypes restricted by HLA-C were the ones dominating the ex vivo response. Totalled public TCR beta family frequency picked out people who carried CMV plus the relevant HLA.

V was pared by 6 bases and J by 4 bases, with 18 bases between. The CDR3 loop spans 14 amino acids. Germline CDR1 and CDR2: DFQATT and SNEGSKA (reference sequence). TCRdb itself ran the reads through MiXCR, one entry per CDR3 protein. Of about 46,000 distinct CDR3 sequences in the sample, 20% to 25% were seen once. About this clonotype itself: Antigen unknown.

The TCR sequence derives from a human donor in good health (CMV status not recorded). Some clones in this sample may be carry-over from other donors' samples. The sequencing sample was made of PBMCs, sequenced either directly or after in vitro stimulation (not recorded which). This chain uses TRBV20-1 with TRBJ1-2, with D possibly TRBD1 on 5 matching bases. CDR3 sequence (DNA): TGCAGTGCGCTACCCGGGACGGGCTCCTATGGCTACACCTTC. Translating gives CSALPGTGSYGYTF.